This T cell receptor (beta chain) was identified during a study of CD8 T cells in ankylosing spondylitis. Broader study findings: Seemingly characteristic of ankylosing spondylitis blood was a TCR beta motif consisting of eight highly homologous variants.

This clonotype has just a few counts. Its target is not known. Quantitative molecular-barcoded 5'-RACE generated the TCR beta libraries. Each CDR3 protein is one row after TCRdb ran MiXCR on the 5' RACE reads. The table shows about 390,000 distinct CDR3 sequences, with more than 20% occurring only once. Germline CDR1 MNHEY, CDR2 SMNVEV (reference sequence). The CDR3 runs to 17 residues. V lost 6 bases to trimming and J lost 2 bases; unmatched junction nucleotides: 8. The chain links TRBV27 to TRBJ2-6; TRBD1 agrees at 9 bases. Material for sequencing was blood, either unsorted or a sorted T cell fraction (not recorded which). This TCR came from a male donor with ankylosing spondylitis. The CDR3 sequence is CASSWDRVLTGANVLTF. For the CDR3, the DNA is TGTGCCAGCAGCTGGGACAGGGTATTGACTGGGGCCAACGTCCTGACTTTC.